Following are 20 T cell receptor beta chains from one sample sequenced in a study of vaccination effects on CD4 cells after COVID-19. With the ViraFEST assay, the study expanded antigen-specific CD4+ T cells using viral peptide pools, then sequenced them. Cells that had been cultured for nine to eleven days were the source of isolated CD4+ T cells. Testing of the vaccine recipients showed negative nucleocapsid antibodies and no prior SARS-CoV-2 infection. Their antigens remain unidentified. Repertoires were generated with immunoSEQ multiplex PCR, while TCRdb's copy carries only in-frame clones and drops some. The table lists roughly 65,000 clones, roughly 76% of them singletons. Sequenced material: CD4+ T cells from PBMCs cultured with HCoV-NL63 spike peptides, taken before COVID-19 vaccination. These TCRs come from a human donor who received a COVID-19 vaccine.

This chain uses TRBV4-1 with TRBJ1-6; weak D call: TRBD1 (6 bases). Trimming took 4 bases from V and 4 from J, leaving 11 bases between them. This CDR3 region has 15 residues. The V gene's germline CDR1 is MGHRA and CDR2 YSYEKL. Here the CDR3 DNA reads TGCGCCAGCAGCCGAATAGGACAGTATAATTCACCCCTCCACTTT. It encodes CASSRIGQYNSPLHF.

The V and J genes are TRBV24-1 and TRBJ2-3; D remains unclear. The CDR3 loop spans 16 amino acids. V lost 1 base and J lost 3, with 13 bases in between. CDR1 and CDR2 (germline): KGHDR, SFDVKD. CDR3 nucleotides: TGTGCCACCAGTGATTTCAAGGGCCCGGCGACAGATACGCAGTATTTT. It encodes CATSDFKGPATDTQYF.

The chain is built from TRBV3-1 (or the pseudogene TRBV3-2) and TRBJ1-2; D is undetermined. The germline V gene has CDR1 LGHDT and CDR2 YNNKEL (reference sequence). The CDR3 spans 16 residues. The V end was cut by 6 bases, the J end by 5 bases, with 22 bases between. CDR3 bases: TGTGCCAGCAGTCCGCGGGCTCTAAACCACCCGTATGGCTACACCTTC. Translation: CASSPRALNHPYGYTF.

The chain employs TRBV2 and TRBJ2-7; D is undetermined. Germline-derived CDR1 and CDR2 are SNHLY and FYNNEI. Trimming took 3 bases from V and 0 from J, leaving 18 bases between them. The CDR3 runs to 17 residues. The chain's CDR3 is CASSDISATESSYEQYV. CDR3 coding DNA: TGTGCCAGCAGTGATATATCGGCGACGGAGAGCTCCTACGAGCAGTACGTC.

This clone was detected once. This chain links TRBV18 with TRBJ1-6, with D unresolved. Trimming took 4 bases from V and 11 from J, leaving 15 bases between them. Germline V gives CDR1 KGHSH, CDR2 LQKENI. The CDR3 is 14 amino acids. The CDR3 bases are TGTGCCAGCTCACAGGATCAACTTCGGGCACCCCTCCACTTT. It is translated as CASSQDQLRAPLHF. Complete variable domain (other parts from reference TRBV18 and TRBJ1-6): NAGVMQNPRHLVRRRGQEARLRCSPMKGHSHVYWYRQLPEEGLKFMVYLQKENIIDESGMPKERFSAEFPKEGPSILRIQQVVRGDSAAYFCASSQDQLRAPLHFGNGTRLTVT.

The chain carries TRBV11-2 and TRBJ1-1; TRBD1 is a possible D gene (5 bases). Germline V gene sequence: CDR1 SGHAT, CDR2 FQNNGV. V was trimmed by 5 bases and J by 0 bases, leaving 13 bases between them. The length of the CDR3 is 15 residues. CDR3 nucleotides: TGTGCCAGCAGCCCACCGGGACCGATGAACACTGAAGCTTTCTTT. Its translation: CASSPPGPMNTEAFF. The full variable domain, completed using reference TRBV11-2 and TRBJ1-1, is EAGVAQSPRYKIIEKRQSVAFWCNPISGHATLYWYQQILGQGPKLLIQFQNNGVVDDSQLPKDRFSAERLKGVDSTLKIQPAKLEDSAVYLCASSPPGPMNTEAFFGQGTRLTVV.

The chain links TRBV6-5 to TRBJ2-1, with TRBD1 as a possible D gene (5 bases). Trimming took off 6 bases at V and 2 bases at J, with 14 bases between the two ends. Germline CDR1 MNHEY, CDR2 SVGAGI. This CDR3 has 15 residues. The CDR3 DNA reads as TGTGCCAGCAGACGGAACAGGCTACCCTACAATGAGCAGTTCTTC. It codes for CASRRNRLPYNEQFF.

CDR3 residues: CASSPWTGAYGYTF. The CDR3 nucleotides read TGTGCCAGCAGTCCATGGACAGGGGCCTATGGCTACACCTTC. The V and J genes are TRBV27 and TRBJ1-2; 9 bases are shared with TRBD1. The CDR3 runs to 14 residues. The trim removed 5 bases at V and 4 bases at J, leaving 5 bases unmatched. The germline CDR1 and CDR2 sequences are MNHEY and SMNVEV (reference sequence).

The chain links TRBV5-1 to TRBJ2-5, with 9 bases matching TRBD1. Germline V gene sequence: CDR1 SGHRS, CDR2 YFSETQ. V dropped 2 bases and J dropped 3; count of bases not matched to a gene: 8. This CDR3 region has 16 residues. The CDR3 spells CASSLGTGRWKETQYF. The CDR3 DNA sequence: TGCGCCAGCAGCTTAGGGACAGGGAGGTGGAAAGAGACCCAGTACTTC.

This sequence joins TRBV6-5 and TRBJ1-4; 10 bases line up with TRBD1. The V gene's germline CDR1 is MNHEY and CDR2 SVGAGI. The CDR3 loop spans 15 amino acids. V dropped 0 bases and J dropped 6; count of bases not matched to a gene: 1. This chain's CDR3 is CASSYSGTGDEKLFF. The CDR3 DNA sequence: TGTGCCAGCAGTTACTCGGGGACAGGGGATGAAAAACTGTTTTTT.

In this sample, this clone turned up a few times. This chain joins TRBV6-5 and TRBJ1-1; no firm D call. V lost 5 bases and J 0 bases, leaving 10 bases between the germline ends. This CDR3 is 14 amino acids long. Per the germline V gene, CDR1 is MNHEY and CDR2 is SVGAGI. CDR3 in amino acids: CASSTHGVNTEAFF. CDR3 in DNA: TGTGCCAGCAGTACCCACGGGGTGAACACTGAAGCTTTCTTT.

The rearrangement links TRBV24-1 to TRBJ2-7; TRBD2 matches at 7 bases. The germline CDR1 and CDR2 sequences are KGHDR and SFDVKD. This CDR3 is built from 14 residues. V was clipped by 2 bases and J by 5 bases; unmatched bases: 5. The CDR3 reads CATSDSGGWDEQYV. The DNA for the CDR3 is TGTGCCACCAGTGATTCGGGGGGATGGGACGAGCAGTACGTC.

J is TRBJ2-1 and V is TRBV6-4, with D possibly matching TRBD2 (5 bases). The ends were cut back, 4 bases at V and 0 bases at J, with 16 bases in the middle. The CDR3 totals 17 residues. The V gene's germline CDR1 is MRHNA and CDR2 SNTAGT. CDR3 residues: CASSVLGGPSSYNEQFF. Written as DNA, the CDR3 is TGTGCCAGCAGTGTTCTCGGAGGCCCGAGCTCCTACAATGAGCAGTTCTTC.

This rearrangement joins TRBV6-5 to TRBJ1-1, with D uncertain. Trimming shortened V by 8 bases and J by 0 bases, and 10 bases separated the two germline ends. Germline V gene data show CDR1 as MNHEY and CDR2 as SVGAGI. This CDR3 is built from 13 residues. CDR3 loop: CASSGYMNTEAFF. Written as DNA, the CDR3 is TGTGCCAGCTCGGGGTACATGAACACTGAAGCTTTCTTT.

This clone has a handful of counts. The rearrangement uses TRBV11-2 and TRBJ1-1, with TRBD1 identical over 7 bases. The CDR3 is made up of 15 amino acids. CDR1 and CDR2 (germline): SGHAT, FQNNGV. Germline trimming cut 6 bases from V and 1 base from J; bases unmatched to any gene: 8. The CDR3 sequence: CASRVPGQRNTEAFF. The DNA for the CDR3 is TGTGCCAGCAGAGTGCCGGGACAGCGGAACACTGAAGCTTTCTTT. Variable domain in full (rest from reference TRBV11-2 and TRBJ1-1): EAGVAQSPRYKIIEKRQSVAFWCNPISGHATLYWYQQILGQGPKLLIQFQNNGVVDDSQLPKDRFSAERLKGVDSTLKIQPAKLEDSAVYLCASRVPGQRNTEAFFGQGTRLTVV.

The V and J genes are TRBV6-1 and TRBJ1-2; 11 bases match TRBD1. The CDR3 spans 15 residues. Per germline, CDR1 MNHNS and CDR2 SASEGT. The J segment lost 7 bases and the V segment lost 3 bases, leaving 7 bases of the junction unmatched. The CDR3 nucleotides read TGTGCCAGCAGTGACCCGGGACAGGGGGTTTCTGGCTACACCTTC. Amino acids: CASSDPGQGVSGYTF.

The rearrangement joins TRBV5-8 to TRBJ1-5; tentatively, D is TRBD1 (6 bases). Per germline, CDR1 SGHTS and CDR2 YDEGEE. The CDR3 spans 14 residues. V gave up 2 bases and J gave up 5 bases, with 11 bases separating them. CDR3 in amino acids: CASSFQTGHQPQHF. Written as DNA, the CDR3 is TGTGCCAGCAGCTTCCAAACAGGGCATCAGCCCCAGCATTTT.

CDR3 in amino acids: CASSYSTAGGNTIYF. Here the CDR3 DNA reads TGTGCCAGCAGTTACTCCACGGCAGGGGGAAACACCATATATTTT. The rearrangement joins TRBV6-5 to TRBJ1-3; possible D gene TRBD1, 5 bases. With 0 bases removed from V and 4 bases from J, the gap between germline ends came to 10 bases. The germline V gene encodes CDR1 MNHEY and CDR2 SVGAGI. The CDR3 length is 15 residues.

The CDR3 sequence is CASQDSSSNYGYTF. The CDR3, as DNA: TGTGCCAGCCAAGACAGTAGCTCTAACTATGGCTACACCTTC. V usage is TRBV25-1 and J usage is TRBJ1-2; D is possibly TRBD1 (5 bases). The CDR3 length is 14 residues. V lost 8 bases, J lost 0 bases, and 13 bases lay in between. Germline CDR1 and CDR2: MGHDK and SYGVNS.

The CDR3 loop is CASSLGLAGGQETQYF. In nucleotides, the CDR3 is TGTGCCAGCAGCCTAGGACTAGCGGGGGGACAAGAGACCCAGTACTTC. The gene calls are TRBV7-2 and TRBJ2-5, with 14 nucleotides matching TRBD2. CDR1 is SGHTA and CDR2 is FQGNSA in the germline V gene. The CDR3 runs to 16 residues. V lost 5 bases, J lost 2 bases, and 4 bases stayed unmatched. The full variable domain, rest sourced from reference TRBV7-2 and TRBJ2-5, is GAGVSQSPSNKVTEKGKDVELRCDPISGHTALYWYRQSLGQGLEFLIYFQGNSAPDKSGLPSDRFSAERTGGSVSTLTIQRTQQEDSAVYLCASSLGLAGGQETQYFGPGTRLLVL.